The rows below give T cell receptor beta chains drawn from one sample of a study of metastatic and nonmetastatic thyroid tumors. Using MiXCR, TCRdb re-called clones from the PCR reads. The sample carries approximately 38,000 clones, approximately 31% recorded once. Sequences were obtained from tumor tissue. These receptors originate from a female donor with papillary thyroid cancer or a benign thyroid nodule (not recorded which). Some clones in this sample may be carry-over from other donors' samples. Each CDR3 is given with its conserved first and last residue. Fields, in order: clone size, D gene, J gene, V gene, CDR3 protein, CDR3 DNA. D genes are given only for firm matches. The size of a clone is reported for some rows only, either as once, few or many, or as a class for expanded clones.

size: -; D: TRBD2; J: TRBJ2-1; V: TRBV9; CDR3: CASSVEGLAGGQVSNEQFF; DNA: TGTGCCAGCAGCGTAGAAGGACTAGCGGGAGGGCAAGTTAGCAATGAGCAGTTCTTC
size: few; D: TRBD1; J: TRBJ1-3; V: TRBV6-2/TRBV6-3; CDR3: CASSYRQGSGNTIYF; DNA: TGTGCCAGCAGTTACCGACAGGGGTCTGGAAACACCATATATTTT
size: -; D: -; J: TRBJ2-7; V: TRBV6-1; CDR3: CASSPGDSRVSYEQYF; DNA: TGTGCCAGCAGCCCGGGGGACAGCCGAGTCTCCTACGAGCAGTACTTC
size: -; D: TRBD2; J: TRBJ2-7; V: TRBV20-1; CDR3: CSANYASGSFYEQYF; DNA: TGCAGTGCTAACTACGCTAGCGGGAGTTTCTACGAGCAGTACTTC
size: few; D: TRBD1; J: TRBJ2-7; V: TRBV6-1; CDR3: CASSDGQVSSYEQYF; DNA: TGTGCCAGCAGTGACGGACAGGTTAGCTCCTACGAGCAGTACTTC
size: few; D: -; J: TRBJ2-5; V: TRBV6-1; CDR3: CASSPGTWQETQYF; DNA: TGTGCCAGCAGCCCCGGGACTTGGCAAGAGACCCAGTACTTC
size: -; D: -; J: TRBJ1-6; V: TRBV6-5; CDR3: CASSSFLNSPLHF; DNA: TGTGCCAGCAGTTCGTTCCTAAATTCACCCCTCCACTTT
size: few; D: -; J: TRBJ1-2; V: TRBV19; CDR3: CASSSDNNYGYTF; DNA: TGTGCCAGTAGCTCGGACAACAACTATGGCTACACCTTC
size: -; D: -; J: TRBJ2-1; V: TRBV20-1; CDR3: CSARGRRTSYNEQFF; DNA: TGCAGTGCTAGAGGGCGACGGACATCCTACAATGAGCAGTTCTTC
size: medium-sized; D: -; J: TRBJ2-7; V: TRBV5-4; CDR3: CASSLGVGEFEQYF; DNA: TGTGCCAGCAGCTTGGGTGTTGGGGAGTTCGAGCAGTACTTC
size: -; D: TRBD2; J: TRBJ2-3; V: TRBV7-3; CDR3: CASSFGLAGGADTQYF; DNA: TGTGCCAGCAGCTTCGGACTAGCGGGAGGTGCAGATACGCAGTATTTT
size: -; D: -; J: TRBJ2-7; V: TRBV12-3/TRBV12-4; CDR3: CASSLRGDRPYEQYF; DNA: TGTGCCAGCAGTTTAAGGGGGGACAGACCCTACGAGCAGTACTTC